This TCR beta chain was retrieved from a study of T cell changes during pregnancy in multiple sclerosis. Produced via immunoSEQ multiplex PCR; TCRdb's table is partial and in-frame only. Of roughly 69,000 clones detected, 92% appear once; the ten largest clones hold roughly 1.5%. Germline lookup yields CDR1 ENHRY and CDR2 SYGVKD. The CDR3 runs to 12 residues. V trimming: 10 bases; J trimming: 3 bases; junction bases outside the gene matches: 5. Sequences were derived from peripheral blood, sampled after pregnancy. The TCR originated in a female donor with multiple sclerosis, enrolled in a pregnancy study. The chain joins TRBV10-3 to TRBJ2-7; 8 bases line up with TRBD1. CDR3 region: CATSGQGYEQYF. The CDR3 DNA follows: TGTGCCACCTCTGGACAGGGCTACGAGCAGTACTTC.